This T cell receptor beta chain appears in the sequencing data of a study of patients and donors after allogeneic stem cell transplantation. MiXCR, applied by TCRdb to the RT-PCR reads, yields one record per CDR3 protein. Among some 960,000 distinct CDR3 sequences, under 20% were seen once, and the ten largest hold about 6%. Germline V CDR1 and CDR2: MDHEN, SYDVKM. The CDR3 has 15 residues. The ends lost 7 bases at V and 7 bases at J; junction bases unmatched: 11. This clonotype has a handful of counts. The specimen was blood, either unsorted or a sorted T cell fraction (not recorded which). This chain joins TRBV28 and TRBJ2-3; 10 bases line up with TRBD2. The receptor was derived from a human donor who was either an allogeneic HSCT recipient or a stem cell or donor lymphocyte infusion donor (not recorded which). It is not recorded whose cells these are; they may come from a transplant donor. Here the CDR3 reads CASISSSGSTYTQYF. The CDR3 coding sequence is TGTGCCAGCATTTCTTCTAGCGGGAGCACGTATACGCAGTATTTT.